This is a list of T cell receptor beta chains from one sample in a study of blood T cells in healthy people across ages. TCRdb called the 5' RACE reads again in MiXCR, with one record for every CDR3 protein. The sample holds some 1,500,000 distinct CDR3 sequences, about 45% seen once. What was sequenced was blood. The receptors stem from a woman between 18 and 29 years old in good health. The CDR3 runs from the conserved cysteine through the conserved F or W. D genes are given only for firm matches. A clone size is listed for some rows: how often the clone was seen (once, few, many), or a class if it is expanded.

few	TRBV4-3	TRBD1	TRBJ1-4	TGCGCCAGCAGCCCCCGACAGGGGATTACGGCAACTAATGAAAAACTGTTTTTT	CASSPRQGITATNEKLFF
few	TRBV20-1	-	TRBJ2-3	TGCAGTGCCGAAAGACTCGTGGCTGGCACAGATACGCAGTATTTT	CSAERLVAGTDTQYF
-	TRBV4-1	-	TRBJ2-1	TGCGCCAGCAGCCAAGATATCTATCCCTACAATGAGCAGTTCTTC	CASSQDIYPYNEQFF
-	TRBV10-3	TRBD1	TRBJ1-5	TGTGCCATCAGTGCCGACAGGGACCAGCCCCAGCATTTT	CAISADRDQPQHF
-	TRBV20-1	TRBD2	TRBJ2-7	TGCAGTGCTACGAAGACTAGCGGGGGAGCCTACGAGCAGTACTTC	CSATKTSGGAYEQYF
-	TRBV5-1	-	TRBJ1-2	TGCGCCAGCAGCTTGGACGGCACGGGCTACACCTTC	CASSLDGTGYTF
few	TRBV4-1	TRBD1	TRBJ2-5	TGCGCCAGCAGCCATTATTTTGTGCGGACAGGCATCTTCGGGCAGTACTTC	CASSHYFVRTGIFGQYF
few	TRBV6-5	-	TRBJ2-1	TGTGCCAGCACTCCGGGGGAGTGGTACAATGAGCAGTTCTTC	CASTPGEWYNEQFF
-	TRBV20-1	-	TRBJ2-7	TGCAGTGCTCCCCTCGGCGAGCAGTACTTC	CSAPLGEQYF
few	TRBV5-5	-	TRBJ2-3	TGTGCCAGCAGCTTGTTCATGGGACCCAATAGCCCTACGCAGTATTTT	CASSLFMGPNSPTQYF
-	TRBV7-9	-	TRBJ2-5	TGTGCCAGCAGCTTCCCCGGATTTCTTGGAGAGACCCAGTACTTC	CASSFPGFLGETQYF
-	TRBV27	-	TRBJ2-5	TGTGCCAGCAGTTCAACAGACTGGGACGCAGAGACCCAGTACTTC	CASSSTDWDAETQYF
few	TRBV18	-	TRBJ2-7	TGTGCCAGCTCTGAGGGGAAGTCCTACGAGCAGTACTTC	CASSEGKSYEQYF
-	TRBV12-3/TRBV12-4	-	TRBJ2-7	TGTGCCAGCAGTTTAGGAGGGATCTACAATGAGCAGTACTTC	CASSLGGIYNEQYF
few	TRBV4-2	-	TRBJ1-1	TGTGCCAGCAGCCAAGAGCACACGTTGAACACTGAAGCTTTCTTT	CASSQEHTLNTEAFF
few	TRBV4-1	-	TRBJ2-3	TGCGCCAGCAGCCCCTTCCACACAGATACGCAGTATTTT	CASSPFHTDTQYF
-	TRBV5-1	-	TRBJ2-6	TGCGCCAGCAGCCTACCAAGAAACTCTGGGGCCAACGTCCTGACTTTC	CASSLPRNSGANVLTF
-	TRBV7-2	TRBD1	TRBJ1-1	TGTGCCAGCAGTTCGCAGGGGGCTTTAGCTGAAGCTTTCTTT	CASSSQGALAEAFF
-	TRBV30	-	TRBJ1-1	TGTGCCTGGAGCGCGCTAGGGAAGAACACTGAAGCTTTCTTT	CAWSALGKNTEAFF
few	TRBV2	-	TRBJ1-2	TGTGCCAGCAGAGTGTTGGGTTCTGGCTACACCTTC	CASRVLGSGYTF
few	TRBV6-5	TRBD1	TRBJ1-2	TGTGCCAGTTGGAGGACAGGGGTAGTAGGCTACACCTTC	CASWRTGVVGYTF
many	TRBV7-9	TRBD2	TRBJ2-1	TGTGCCAGCAGCTCACTAGCGCAGGTTGACAATGAGCAGTTCTTC	CASSSLAQVDNEQFF
-	TRBV3-1	-	TRBJ2-3	TGTGCCAGCAGCCAAGATTCCGGGTACGGGGAGACGCAGTATTTT	CASSQDSGYGETQYF
-	TRBV20-1	TRBD2	TRBJ2-3	TGCAGTGCTACAAGCGGGGCGGCCACAGATACGCAGTATTTT	CSATSGAATDTQYF
-	TRBV18	-	TRBJ2-3	TGTGCCAGCTCACCTCCTAAAAGGTCAGATACGCAGTATTTT	CASSPPKRSDTQYF
-	TRBV7-2	TRBD1	TRBJ1-1	TGTGCCAGCAGCCACAGCCCGTGGACAGGGGGTATGAACACTGAAGCTTTCTTT	CASSHSPWTGGMNTEAFF
-	TRBV29-1	-	TRBJ2-3	TGCAGCGTCGCTCCGCAGTATTTT	CSVAPQYF
once	TRBV5-6	-	TRBJ1-1	TGTGCCAGCAGCGCTACTCCGCACACTGAAGCTTTCTTT	CASSATPHTEAFF
once	TRBV9	-	TRBJ2-1	TGTGCCAGCAGCGTAGGGCTGGCAGGGTTTTTCAATGAGCAGTTCTTC	CASSVGLAGFFNEQFF
-	TRBV20-1	TRBD2	TRBJ2-1	TGCAGTGCTAGAGATCTCACTCCGGGAAGCGGGGGATACAATGAGCAGTTCTTC	CSARDLTPGSGGYNEQFF
few	TRBV28	TRBD2	TRBJ2-1	TGTGCCAGCAGCCTCACTAGCGGGAGTCTCGGGAATGAGCAGTTCTTC	CASSLTSGSLGNEQFF
few	TRBV4-2	-	TRBJ2-7	TGTGCCAGCAGCCAATACGAGGAGCAGTACTTC	CASSQYEEQYF
-	TRBV4-2	-	TRBJ1-1	TGTGCCAGCAGCCGGGACGACAGGTACGGGAACACTGAAGCTTTCTTT	CASSRDDRYGNTEAFF
-	TRBV5-1	TRBD1	TRBJ1-4	TGCGCCAGCAGCCCCCGAGGGACAGGGGGAATGGTAGCTAATGAAAAACTGTTTTTT	CASSPRGTGGMVANEKLFF
few	TRBV29-1	TRBD1	TRBJ1-2	TGCAGCACATCCGGGACAGGGAGGTATAACTATGGCTACACCTTC	CSTSGTGRYNYGYTF
-	TRBV10-3	TRBD2	TRBJ2-7	TGTGCCATCGGCGCGAGGCCCGGGACTAGTCACAATGAGCAGTACTTC	CAIGARPGTSHNEQYF
-	TRBV11-2	-	TRBJ2-1	TGTGCCAGCAGCTTAGTGGCGGGTGCCAATTACAATGAGCAGTTCTTC	CASSLVAGANYNEQFF
few	TRBV2	TRBD2	TRBJ2-7	TGTGCCAGCAACCTTTTAGCGGGACCTTACGAGCAGTACTTC	CASNLLAGPYEQYF
-	TRBV28	-	TRBJ2-7	TGTGCCAGCAGTGTCCAGAAAATGGGGGACGAGCAGTACTTC	CASSVQKMGDEQYF
-	TRBV20-1	TRBD2	TRBJ2-5	TGCAGTGCTACATCTAGCGGGGGTGGAGAGACCCAGTACTTC	CSATSSGGGETQYF
once	TRBV7-3	TRBD2	TRBJ2-7	TGTGCCAGCAGCCCGACTAGCGGGAGTAACGAGCAGTGCTTC	CASSPTSGSNEQCF
-	TRBV7-2	-	TRBJ2-7	TGTGCCAGCAGCTTTCGGCGCAGCAACTACGAGCAGTACTTC	CASSFRRSNYEQYF
-	TRBV7-2	TRBD2	TRBJ2-3	TGTGCCAGCAGCTTTAGCGGGGGGAAAACAGATACGCAGTATTTT	CASSFSGGKTDTQYF